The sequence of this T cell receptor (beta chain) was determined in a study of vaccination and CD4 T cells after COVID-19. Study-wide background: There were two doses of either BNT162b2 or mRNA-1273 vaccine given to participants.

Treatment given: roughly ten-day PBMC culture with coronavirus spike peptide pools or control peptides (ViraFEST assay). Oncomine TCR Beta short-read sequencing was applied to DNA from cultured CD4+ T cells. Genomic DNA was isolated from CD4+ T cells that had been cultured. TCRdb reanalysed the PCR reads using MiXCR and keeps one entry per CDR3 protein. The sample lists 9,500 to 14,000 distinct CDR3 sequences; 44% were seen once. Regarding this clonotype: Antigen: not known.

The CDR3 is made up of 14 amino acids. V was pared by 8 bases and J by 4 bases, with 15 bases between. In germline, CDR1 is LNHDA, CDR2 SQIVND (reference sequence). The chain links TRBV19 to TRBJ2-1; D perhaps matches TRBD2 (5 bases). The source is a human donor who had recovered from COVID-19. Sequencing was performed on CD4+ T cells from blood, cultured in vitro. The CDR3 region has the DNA TGTGCCAGTTCTACCACGGGAACTTACAATGAGCAGTTCTTC. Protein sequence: CASSTTGTYNEQFF.